Following are 7 T cell receptor beta chains from one sample sequenced in a study of cytomegalovirus exposure and HLA in healthy donors. The primer mix had 60 Vbeta and 13 Jbeta primers. This table comes from immunoSEQ multiplex PCR, and its TCRdb copy is limited to in-frame clones, with some not included. Reported are 50,000 to 55,000 clones; the ten largest clones contain 12%. The sequenced sample was PBMCs. The receptor set was obtained from a woman in her sixties in good health and CMV-seropositive.

V usage is TRBV6-5 and J usage is TRBJ2-7; TRBD2 might be the D (6 bases). This CDR3 comprises 15 residues. Trimming removed 0 bases from V and 6 bases from J, with 15 bases in between. CDR1 MNHEY and CDR2 SVGAGI come from the germline V gene. The CDR3 is CASSYSEGLGPEQYF. CDR3 nucleotides: TGTGCCAGCAGTTACTCGGAGGGGCTGGGACCCGAGCAGTACTTC.

The CDR3 reads CASSQEPGTGGNQPQHF. The CDR3 coding sequence is TGCGCCAGCAGCCAAGAGCCCGGGACAGGGGGAAATCAGCCCCAGCATTTT. This sequence joins TRBV4-3 and TRBJ1-5, with 11 nucleotides matching TRBD1. Looked up from germline, CDR1 is LGHNA and CDR2 is YSLEER. The trim removed 0 bases at V and 4 bases at J, leaving 5 bases unmatched. The CDR3 contains 17 residues.

The V and J genes are TRBV19 and TRBJ1-5, with TRBD1 identical over 8 bases. Germline V gene data show CDR1 as LNHDA and CDR2 as SQIVND (reference sequence). The CDR3 has 14 amino acids. The V gene end was trimmed by 9 bases and the J gene end by 5 bases; junction bases not matched to a gene: 9. CDR3: CASRSRDRYQPQHF. Written as DNA, the CDR3 is TGTGCCAGCCGGTCGAGGGACAGGTATCAGCCCCAGCATTTT.

The V and J genes are TRBV7-9 and TRBJ1-4, with D maybe TRBD1 (5 bases). Trimming stripped 0 bases from V and 8 bases from J, with 10 bases between. The length of the CDR3 is 14 residues. Germline loops: CDR1 SEHNR, CDR2 FQNEAQ (reference sequence). CDR3 sequence: CASSLAQGGEKLFF. The CDR3 bases are TGTGCCAGCAGCTTAGCTCAGGGAGGAGAAAAACTGTTTTTT.

CDR3 coding DNA: TGCGCCAGCAGCCAAGATCATTGGGGACAGTCCTACGAGCAGTACTTC. This codes for CASSQDHWGQSYEQYF. V is TRBV4-1 and J is TRBJ2-7, with 7 bases identical to TRBD1. The germline gives CDR1 MGHRA, CDR2 YSYEKL. This CDR3 is 16 amino acids long. After removal of 0 bases from V and 1 base from J, the junction contained 6 bases not matched to a gene.

The genes are TRBV5-1 and TRBJ2-7; 8 bases match TRBD1. Germline CDR1 SGHRS, CDR2 YFSETQ. This CDR3 is 14 amino acids long. The trim removed 1 base at V and 2 bases at J, leaving 2 bases unmatched. CDR3 sequence (DNA): TGCGCCAGCAGCTTGTTACAGGGGGCCTACGAGCAGTACTTC. This gives the protein CASSLLQGAYEQYF. The complete variable domain, with remaining parts taken from reference TRBV5-1 and TRBJ2-7, reads KAGVTQTPRYLIKTRGQQVTLSCSPISGHRSVSWYQQTPGQGLQFLFEYFSETQRNKGNFPGRFSGRQFSNSRSEMNVSTLELGDSALYLCASSLLQGAYEQYFGPGTRLTVT.

The rearrangement links TRBV7-9 to TRBJ2-7, with unresolved D. The CDR3 length is 11 residues. Germline values: CDR1 SEHNR, CDR2 FQNEAQ (reference sequence). V was shortened by 5 bases and J by 3 bases, with 5 bases between the two germline ends. Here the CDR3 DNA reads TGTGCCAGCAGCCAGGTCTACGAGCAGTACTTC. It specifies CASSQVYEQYF. The full variable domain, completed using reference TRBV7-9 and TRBJ2-7, is DTGVSQNPRHKITKRGQNVTFRCDPISEHNRLYWYRQTLGQGPEFLTYFQNEAQLEKSRLLSDRFSAERPKGSFSTLEIQRTEQGDSAMYLCASSQVYEQYFGPGTRLTVT.